These 18 T cell receptor beta chains originate from one sample sequenced in a study of cytomegalovirus exposure and HLA in healthy donors. 13 Jbeta primers and 60 Vbeta primers were used for the PCR. Only in-frame clones appear in the TCRdb table, and some are missing; sequencing was by immunoSEQ multiplex PCR. The top ten clones hold less than 2.5% of a sample with 120,000 or so clones, around 86% of them seen once. The specimen sequenced was PBMCs. The receptors stem from a middle-aged woman in good health and CMV-seronegative.

The CDR3 DNA is TGCGCCAGCAGCCAAGAAGAAACCGGGACAAAAGTCTACAATGAGCAGTTCTTC. It encodes CASSQEETGTKVYNEQFF. The V and J genes are TRBV4-1 and TRBJ2-1; possible D gene TRBD1, 6 bases. CDR3 size: 18 residues. Per germline, CDR1 MGHRA and CDR2 YSYEKL. V gave up 0 bases and J gave up 3 bases, with 18 bases separating them.

This clone came up many times. In DNA form, the CDR3 reads TGTGCCAGCAGTGAAGTGGGAGGTAGCTCCTACGAGCAGTACTTC. It yields the protein CASSEVGGSSYEQYF. The V call is TRBV6-1, the J call TRBJ2-7; tentative D call: TRBD2 (6 bases). Trimming stripped 1 base from V and 0 bases from J, with 10 bases between. Germline-derived CDR1 and CDR2 are MNHNS and SASEGT. There are 15 residues in the CDR3.

This chain connects TRBV19 to TRBJ2-7; D remains ambiguous. V lost 4 bases and J 2 bases, leaving 9 bases between the germline ends. This CDR3 is 13 amino acids long. Per germline, CDR1 LNHDA and CDR2 SQIVND (reference sequence). The CDR3 here is CASSTLFAYEQYF. DNA for the CDR3: TGTGCCAGTAGTACTCTGTTCGCCTACGAGCAGTACTTC.

This chain joins TRBV19 and TRBJ1-2; 10 bases are a match to TRBD1. V shed 5 bases, J shed 5 bases, and the junction held 8 bases outside the gene matches. Germline V lookup: CDR1 LNHDA, CDR2 SQIVND (reference sequence). This CDR3 is 15 amino acids long. The CDR3 DNA sequence: TGTGCCAGTAGTGCCCGGCGGACAGGGGGTTATGGCTACACCTTC. Translated: CASSARRTGGYGYTF. The full variable domain, completed using reference TRBV19 and TRBJ1-2, is DGGITQSPKYLFRKEGQNVTLSCEQNLNHDAMYWYRQDPGQGLRLIYYSQIVNDFQKGDIAEGYSVSREKKESFPLTVTSAQKNPTAFYLCASSARRTGGYGYTFGSGTRLTVV.

V gene TRBV5-1 combines with J gene TRBJ1-1; 7 bases line up with TRBD1. Germline V gene sequence: CDR1 SGHRS, CDR2 YFSETQ. V lost 4 bases and J lost 10; bases outside the gene matches: 7. The CDR3 spans 12 residues. DNA of the CDR3: TGCGCCAGCAGCCCTGACAGGGTAGCAGCTTTCTTT. Its translation is CASSPDRVAAFF.

This chain joins TRBV6-5 and TRBJ1-5; 8 positions match TRBD1. The V gene end was trimmed by 10 bases and the J gene end by 3 bases; junction bases not matched to a gene: 8. This CDR3 comprises 14 residues. Germline CDR1 and CDR2: MNHEY and SVGAGI. CDR3 sequence: CATRTGTLNQPQHF. For the CDR3, the DNA is TGTGCCACCCGGACAGGGACCCTCAATCAGCCCCAGCATTTT.

The rearrangement joins TRBV5-4 to TRBJ2-2; D gene unclear. Trimming removed 2 bases from V and 3 bases from J, with 5 bases in between. The CDR3 extends over 13 amino acids. Germline V gene lookup returns CDR1 SGHNT and CDR2 YYREEE (reference sequence). The CDR3 loop reads CASSFFHTGELFF. DNA of the CDR3: TGTGCCAGCAGCTTCTTCCACACCGGGGAGCTGTTTTTT.

In the case of this clone: Sequence at one end of the junction differs from germline and may be a read error. The V gene is TRBV5-6, the J gene TRBJ2-7, with 8 bases matching TRBD2. Germline lookup yields CDR1 SGHDT and CDR2 YYEEEE. This CDR3 has 15 residues. Here the CDR3 DNA reads TGTGCCAGCAGCTTACGTGGTAGCGGGAACCCACGAGAGCTTTTC. This encodes CASSLRGSGNPRELF.

The chain carries TRBV2 and TRBJ1-5; no clear D gene. Germline CDR1 reads SNHLY; CDR2 reads FYNNEI. The CDR3 sequence is 13 residues long. Trimming removed 5 bases from V and 3 bases from J, with 8 bases in between. CDR3 residues: CASSNSYNQPQHF. CDR3 nucleotide sequence: TGTGCCAGCAGTAACAGTTACAATCAGCCCCAGCATTTT.

The chain couples TRBV28 to TRBJ2-2, with D maybe TRBD2 (6 bases). V gave up 6 bases and J gave up 7 bases, with 18 bases separating them. The germline V gene encodes CDR1 MDHEN and CDR2 SYDVKM. CDR3 length: 15 amino acids. The CDR3 coding sequence is TGTGCCAGCAGATCCCGGGACTCGTGGAGCGGGGAGCTGTTTTTT. This encodes CASRSRDSWSGELFF. Supplemented by reference TRBV28 and TRBJ2-2, the full variable domain reads DVKVTQSSRYLVKRTGEKVFLECVQDMDHENMFWYRQDPGLGLRLIYFSYDVKMKEKGDIPEGYSVSREKKERFSLILESASTNQTSMYLCASRSRDSWSGELFFGEGSRLTVL.

V and J are TRBV7-3 and TRBJ2-2, with a possible D match to TRBD1 (6 bases). The CDR3 totals 12 residues. V lost 8 bases, J lost 7 bases, and 11 bases lay in between. Germline CDR1 and CDR2: SGHTA and FQGTGA. This chain's CDR3 is CASRDINGELFF. The CDR3 region has the DNA TGTGCCAGCCGGGACATAAACGGGGAGCTGTTTTTT.

The genes are TRBV7-2 and TRBJ2-3, with 8 bases that match TRBD2. CDR1 is SGHTA, CDR2 FQGNSA, per germline. The junction had 12 bases not matched to a gene; V was cut back by 1 base and J by 3 bases. The CDR3 runs 18 residues. As DNA, the CDR3 is TGTGCCAGCAGCTTAGGCCCGGCTAGCGGGTTGGGAACAGATACGCAGTATTTT. It is translated as CASSLGPASGLGTDTQYF.

The chain links TRBV28 to TRBJ1-6; D is uncertain. With 3 bases removed from V and 6 bases from J, the gap between germline ends came to 15 bases. CDR1 and CDR2 from the germline V gene are MDHEN and SYDVKM. This CDR3 has 16 residues. The CDR3 loop is CASSFVGRKGNSPLHF. The CDR3, as DNA: TGTGCCAGCAGTTTCGTGGGGAGGAAGGGTAATTCACCCCTCCACTTT.

V is TRBV7-8 and J is TRBJ2-5; D is possibly TRBD2 (6 bases). The CDR3 spans 13 residues. V lost 3 bases, J lost 4 bases, and 9 bases lay in between. In germline, CDR1 is SGHVS, CDR2 FQNEAQ. CDR3 nucleotides: TGTGCCAGCAGCTTTGATAGCGGAGAGACCCAGTACTTC. It encodes CASSFDSGETQYF.

There are a few counts of this clone. The gene calls are TRBV4-2 and TRBJ1-4, with 8 bases fitting TRBD1. Trimming cost V 2 bases and J 2 bases; bases outside gene matches: 4. This CDR3 is built from 16 residues. Germline CDR1 and CDR2: LGHNA and YNFKEQ. CDR3 region: CASSQRQGKTNEKLFF. The CDR3 DNA is TGTGCCAGCAGCCAAAGACAGGGGAAGACTAATGAAAAACTGTTTTTT.

V is TRBV7-8 and J is TRBJ2-7, with D possibly being TRBD1 (5 bases). The V gene lost 1 base and the J gene lost 6 bases, with 13 bases spanning the gap. Germline V gene data show CDR1 as SGHVS and CDR2 as FQNEAQ. The CDR3 has 14 amino acids. The CDR3 reads CASSLGPPGSEQYF. CDR3 nucleotide sequence: TGTGCCAGCAGCTTAGGTCCCCCAGGGTCCGAGCAGTACTTC.

This chain uses TRBV6-1 with TRBJ1-5, with D unresolved. CDR3 length: 14 residues. Between the trimmed V and J ends, which lost 3 bases and 2 bases, there was a span of 8 bases. The germline V gene encodes CDR1 MNHNS and CDR2 SASEGT. The CDR3 coding sequence is TGTGCCAGCAGTGAGGCAAAAGGCAATCAGCCCCAGCATTTT. Its protein product is CASSEAKGNQPQHF.

Only one count was recorded for this clone. The J gene is TRBJ1-2, the V gene TRBV5-1; D gene uncertain. V was clipped by 5 bases and J by 3 bases, with 8 bases between them. The CDR3 spans 12 residues. The V gene's germline CDR1 is SGHRS and CDR2 YFSETQ. In nucleotides, the CDR3 is TGCGCCAGCAGGACACTTGACTATGGCTACACCTTC. As protein: CASRTLDYGYTF.